This T cell receptor (beta chain) was recovered during a study of graft-versus-host responses after intestinal transplantation. Notes on this clone: Its target is unknown.

Here immunoSEQ multiplex PCR was the method, and the copy in TCRdb shows in-frame clones only, minus some. The table has 40,000 to 55,000 clones, about 88% seen once. The sequenced sample was unstimulated CD4+ T cells sorted from spleen or lymph node cells, obtained before transplant. The TCR originated in a human donor who was the organ donor for an intestinal transplant.

The CDR3 DNA follows: TGTGCCTGGAGTAGGGGACTCAATTCCTACAATGAGCAGTTCTTC. Protein product: CAWSRGLNSYNEQFF. The rearrangement uses TRBV30 and TRBJ2-1; tentative D call: TRBD2 (6 bases). V lost 2 bases, J lost 1 base, and 12 bases lay in between. From germline, CDR1 is GTSNPN and CDR2 SVGIG (reference sequence). The CDR3 has 15 residues.